The 25 T cell receptor beta chains below were found in one sample sequenced in a study of PD-1 blockade in classical Hodgkin lymphoma. Assay used: immunoSEQ multiplex PCR; TCRdb lists only in-frame clones, some missing. Found here are nearly 55,000 clones, over 70% of them singletons; the top ten hold roughly 16%. Relapse after autologous stem cell transplantation occurred in every patient, and brentuximab vedotin exposure varied. The sequencing used peripheral blood mononuclear cells (PBMCs), collected at baseline. The origin of the receptors is a human donor with classical Hodgkin lymphoma.

The V and J genes are TRBV4-2 and TRBJ1-4, with unresolved D. V was clipped by 0 bases and J by 8 bases, with 7 bases between them. The CDR3 contains 13 residues. Per the germline V gene, CDR1 is LGHNA and CDR2 is YNFKEQ. In DNA form, the CDR3 reads TGTGCCAGCAGCCAAGAGGGCAGGGAAAAACTGTTTTTT. Translated: CASSQEGREKLFF.

V is TRBV7-9 and J is TRBJ1-2; D is ambiguous. Trimming stripped 2 bases from V and 4 bases from J, with 8 bases between. CDR1 is SEHNR and CDR2 is FQNEAQ in the germline V gene (reference sequence). The CDR3 length is 13 residues. The CDR3 region has the DNA TGTGCCAGCAGCTTAAACCCTCCCTATGGCTACACCTTC. Amino acid sequence: CASSLNPPYGYTF.

The J gene is TRBJ1-1, the V gene TRBV7-6, with D possibly matching TRBD1 (5 bases). This CDR3 has 14 amino acids. Germline assignment: CDR1 SGHVS and CDR2 FNYEAQ. V lost 1 base to trimming and J lost 1 base, with 7 bases between them. CDR3 loop: CASSLGTGNTEAFF. CDR3 in DNA: TGTGCCAGCAGCTTAGGTACAGGGAACACTGAAGCTTTCTTT. The full variable domain, in which reference TRBV7-6 and TRBJ1-1 provide the parts outside the CDR3, is GAGVSQSPRYKVTKRGQDVALRCDPISGHVSLYWYRQALGQGPEFLTYFNYEAQQDKSGLPNDRFSAERPEGSISTLTIQRTEQRDSAMYRCASSLGTGNTEAFFGQGTRLTVV.

The gene calls are TRBV11-2 and TRBJ2-5, with TRBD1 matching over 7 bases. With 4 bases clipped from V and 7 bases from J, the junction kept 9 bases outside the gene matches. Germline V gene lookup returns CDR1 SGHAT and CDR2 FQNNGV. The CDR3 has 14 residues. CDR3 amino acids: CASSSIKGAGTQYF. The CDR3 DNA is TGTGCCAGCAGCTCAATCAAGGGGGCTGGGACCCAGTACTTC.

The V gene is TRBV7-9, the J gene TRBJ2-1; a possible D gene is TRBD1 (5 bases). Germline V CDR1 and CDR2: SEHNR, FQNEAQ (reference sequence). The CDR3 is 15 residues long. Deletions cut 3 bases from V and 8 bases from J, with 17 bases between. This CDR3 reads CASSLTVRTVHEQFF. The CDR3 DNA reads as TGTGCCAGCAGCTTGACAGTCCGTACAGTCCATGAGCAGTTCTTC.

Here the CDR3 reads CSATGLDEQFF. CDR3 nucleotides: TGCAGTGCGACTGGGCTGGATGAGCAGTTCTTC. The V and J genes are TRBV20-1 and TRBJ2-1; no clear D. Trimming pared 6 bases from V and 8 bases from J, leaving 11 bases between. The germline V gene encodes CDR1 DFQATT and CDR2 SNEGSKA (reference sequence). The CDR3 is 11 residues long.

V and J are TRBV2 and TRBJ1-2, with 8 bases lining up with TRBD1. CDR3 length equals 14 residues. J was trimmed by 2 bases and V by 2 bases; bases with no gene match: 1. CDR1 is SNHLY, CDR2 FYNNEI, per germline. The CDR3 DNA is TGTGCCAGCAGTGAATGGACAGGGAACTATGGCTACACCTTC. This sequence encodes CASSEWTGNYGYTF.

This chain links TRBV7-2 with TRBJ1-5; maybe TRBD1 (5 bases). CDR3 length: 14 residues. Germline V gene sequence: CDR1 SGHTA, CDR2 FQGNSA. Trimming took off 5 bases at V and 0 bases at J, with 8 bases between the two ends. CDR3 in DNA: TGTGCCAGCAGCGGGACGGATAGCAATCAGCCCCAGCATTTT. Translation gives CASSGTDSNQPQHF.

The chain is built from TRBV9 and TRBJ2-1; TRBD1 might be the D (9 bases). The CDR3 runs to 15 residues. V was shortened by 4 bases and J by 9 bases, with 20 bases between the two germline ends. Germline CDR1 SGDLS, CDR2 YYNGEE. The CDR3 DNA reads TGTGCCAGCAGCCCGGGGGGGACAGGGTTCGGTGAGCAGTTCTTC. Translating it yields CASSPGGTGFGEQFF.

J is TRBJ2-6 and V is TRBV5-1; no clear D gene. The CDR3 is made up of 16 amino acids. Trimming stripped 0 bases from V and 2 bases from J, with 9 bases between. Germline CDR1 is SGHRS and CDR2 is YFSETQ. CDR3 sequence (DNA): TGCGCCAGCAGCTTGGTGGGCAGCACTGGGGCCAACGTCCTGACTTTC. It is translated as CASSLVGSTGANVLTF.

This clone was detected a few times. J is TRBJ2-3 and V is TRBV7-2; D remains ambiguous. The V end was cut by 0 bases, the J end by 5 bases, with 0 bases between. This CDR3 spans 11 amino acids. Germline loops: CDR1 SGHTA, CDR2 FQGNSA. The CDR3 spells CASSLADTQYF. The CDR3 DNA reads as TGTGCCAGCAGCTTAGCAGATACGCAGTATTTT.

V usage is TRBV27 and J usage is TRBJ1-1; no clear D. CDR3 length equals 13 residues. The V end lost 5 bases, the J end lost 1 base, and 8 bases lay between the germline ends. The germline V gene encodes CDR1 MNHEY and CDR2 SMNVEV (reference sequence). CDR3 amino acids: CASSPLGNTEAFF. The CDR3 region has the DNA TGTGCCAGCAGTCCTTTGGGGAACACTGAAGCTTTCTTT.

V is TRBV6-6 and J is TRBJ2-3; a weak D match, TRBD2 (5 bases). CDR3 length: 15 amino acids. From germline, CDR1 is MNHNY and CDR2 SVGAGI (reference sequence). The V gene lost 2 bases and the J gene lost 2 bases, with 11 bases spanning the gap. CDR3 in amino acids: CASSYGLDHTDTQYF. In nucleotides, the CDR3 is TGTGCCAGCAGTTACGGACTCGACCACACAGATACGCAGTATTTT.

V gene TRBV5-1 combines with J gene TRBJ2-1; a weak D match, TRBD1 (6 bases). This CDR3 contains 15 residues. The V gene's germline CDR1 is SGHRS and CDR2 YFSETQ. V lost 0 bases, J lost 3 bases, and 10 bases lay in between. In nucleotides, the CDR3 is TGCGCCAGCAGCTTGGGACAGGTGGGCTACAATGAGCAGTTCTTC. Its protein is CASSLGQVGYNEQFF.

The chain has TRBV7-3 and TRBJ1-1; D gene unclear. Germline CDR1 reads SGHTA; CDR2 reads FQGTGA. This CDR3 has 13 amino acids. Trimming pared 5 bases from V and 5 bases from J, leaving 12 bases between. The chain's CDR3 is CASSLQDRTEAFF. CDR3 nucleotide sequence: TGTGCCAGCAGCCTCCAGGATAGGACTGAAGCTTTCTTT.

The V and J genes are TRBV2 and TRBJ2-1, with 8 bases matching TRBD2. Trimming took 5 bases from V and 4 from J; bases not matched to a gene: 10. CDR1 is SNHLY and CDR2 is FYNNEI in the germline V gene. The CDR3 sequence is 16 residues long. The CDR3 nucleotides read TGTGCCAGCAGTCCGTTTGGAGCGGGGGAGTACAATGAGCAGTTCTTC. Protein product: CASSPFGAGEYNEQFF.

The chain employs TRBV5-1 and TRBJ2-4; D uncertain. Germline CDR1 is SGHRS and CDR2 is YFSETQ. The CDR3 is 16 residues long. Trimming left V 2 bases short and J 3 bases short, with 15 bases between. CDR3 residues: CASSFGWEGVKNIQYF. CDR3 bases: TGCGCCAGCAGCTTCGGTTGGGAAGGCGTCAAAAACATTCAGTACTTC.

This chain uses TRBV7-2 with TRBJ1-2; D might be TRBD1 (6 bases). Germline V gene data show CDR1 as SGHTA and CDR2 as FQGNSA. This CDR3 contains 16 residues. V gave up 5 bases and J gave up 8 bases, with 24 bases separating them. CDR3 sequence: CASSNPWGAGTGGYTF. Here the CDR3 DNA reads TGTGCCAGCAGCAATCCCTGGGGGGCGGGTACGGGAGGCTACACCTTC.

The chain links TRBV21-1 to TRBJ2-1; TRBD2 was called by the table and not checked on the DNA. TRBV21-1 is an annotated pseudogene. The CDR3 length is 15 residues. CDR3 sequence: CASSKPLRSYNEQFF. Written as DNA, the CDR3 is TGTGCCAGCAGCAAACCCTTGAGGTCCTACAATGAGCAGTTCTTC.

This CDR3 reads CATSDEPFYGYTF. The DNA for the CDR3 is TGTGCCACCAGCGACGAACCTTTCTATGGCTACACCTTC. The chain is built from TRBV15 and TRBJ1-2; D is uncertain. Germline assignment: CDR1 LNHNV and CDR2 YYDKDF (reference sequence). The V and J ends lost 5 bases and 4 bases respectively, with 11 bases between them. The CDR3 runs to 13 residues.

The chain uses TRBV7-9 and TRBJ1-5; D not certain. Germline V CDR1 and CDR2: SEHNR, FQNEAQ (reference sequence). CDR3 length: 12 amino acids. V was clipped by 5 bases and J by 9 bases, with 11 bases between them. The chain's CDR3 is CASSPPEGPQHF. The CDR3 DNA follows: TGTGCCAGCAGCCCCCCAGAGGGGCCCCAGCATTTT.

This clone showed up just a few times. V gene TRBV7-2 combines with J gene TRBJ1-1; 7 positions match TRBD1. V shed 7 bases, J shed 0 bases, and the junction held 17 bases outside the gene matches. The CDR3 spans 18 residues. Germline V gene data show CDR1 as SGHTA and CDR2 as FQGNSA. The CDR3: CASTLFPRSGTVNTEAFF. The CDR3 coding sequence is TGTGCCAGCACCCTTTTCCCACGCTCCGGGACAGTGAACACTGAAGCTTTCTTT.

This clone showed up just a few times. The CDR3 sequence is CASRTAWDRRGYEQYV. CDR3 DNA: TGTGCCAGCAGGACCGCTTGGGACAGGCGCGGGTACGAGCAGTACGTC. V usage is TRBV21-1 and J usage is TRBJ2-7; the table names TRBD1, a call not compared with the DNA. TRBV21-1 is tagged as a pseudogene. This CDR3 has 16 residues.

The chain carries TRBV7-9 and TRBJ1-3; D might be TRBD1 (5 bases). CDR1 and CDR2 from the germline V gene are SEHNR and FQNEAQ (reference sequence). V was trimmed by 3 bases and J by 8 bases, leaving 14 bases between them. CDR3 length equals 14 residues. CDR3 region: CASSLEGPRDTIYF. The CDR3 DNA reads as TGTGCCAGCAGCTTGGAGGGGCCTCGAGACACCATATATTTT.

V is TRBV5-6 and J is TRBJ2-7, with 7 bases fitting TRBD2. The V gene end was trimmed by 1 base and the J gene end by 3 bases; junction bases not matched to a gene: 1. There are 13 residues in the CDR3. Germline-derived CDR1 and CDR2 are SGHDT and YYEEEE. In DNA form, the CDR3 reads TGTGCCAGCAGCTTGTCTAGCGGCTACGAGCAGTACTTC. It yields the protein CASSLSSGYEQYF.